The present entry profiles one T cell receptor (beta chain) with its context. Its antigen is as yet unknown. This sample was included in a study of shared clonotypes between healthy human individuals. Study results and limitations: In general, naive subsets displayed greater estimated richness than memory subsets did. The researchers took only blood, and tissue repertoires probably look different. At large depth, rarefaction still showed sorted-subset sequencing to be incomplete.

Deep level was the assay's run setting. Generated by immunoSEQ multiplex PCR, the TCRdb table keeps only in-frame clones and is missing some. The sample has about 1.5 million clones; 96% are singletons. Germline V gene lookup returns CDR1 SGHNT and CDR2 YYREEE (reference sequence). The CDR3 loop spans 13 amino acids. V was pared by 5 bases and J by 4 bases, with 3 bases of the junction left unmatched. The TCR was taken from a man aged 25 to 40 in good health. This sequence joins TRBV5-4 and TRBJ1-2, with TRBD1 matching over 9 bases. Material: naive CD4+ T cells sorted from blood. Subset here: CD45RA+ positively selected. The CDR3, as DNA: TGTGCCAGCAGGGACAGGGGCGGCTATGGCTACACCTTC. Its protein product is CASRDRGGYGYTF.